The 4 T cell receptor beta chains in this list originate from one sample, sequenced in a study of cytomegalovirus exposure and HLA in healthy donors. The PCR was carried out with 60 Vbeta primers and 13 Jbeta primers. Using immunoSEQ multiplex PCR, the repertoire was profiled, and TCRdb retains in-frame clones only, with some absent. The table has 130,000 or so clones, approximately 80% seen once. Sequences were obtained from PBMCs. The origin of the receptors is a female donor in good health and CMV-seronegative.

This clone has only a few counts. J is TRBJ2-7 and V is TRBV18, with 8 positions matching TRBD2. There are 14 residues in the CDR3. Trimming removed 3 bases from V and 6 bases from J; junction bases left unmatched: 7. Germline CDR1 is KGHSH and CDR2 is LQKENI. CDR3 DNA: TGTGCCAGCTCACCGACGGGAGGGGACTCCGAGCAGTACTTC. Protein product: CASSPTGGDSEQYF.

The CDR3 here is CASQRDSMNTEAFF. The CDR3 DNA is TGTGCCAGCCAGAGGGACAGTATGAACACTGAAGCTTTCTTT. The chain links TRBV7-8 to TRBJ1-1; TRBD1 aligns across 7 bases. The ends lost 8 bases at V and 0 bases at J; junction bases unmatched: 6. Germline assignment: CDR1 SGHVS and CDR2 FQNEAQ. The CDR3 is 14 residues long.

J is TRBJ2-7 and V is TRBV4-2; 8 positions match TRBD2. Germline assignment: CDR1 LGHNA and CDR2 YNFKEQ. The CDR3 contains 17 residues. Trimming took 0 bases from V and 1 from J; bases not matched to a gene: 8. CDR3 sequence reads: CASSQDGASGYSYEQYF. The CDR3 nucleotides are TGTGCCAGCAGCCAAGATGGGGCTAGCGGGTATTCCTACGAGCAGTACTTC.

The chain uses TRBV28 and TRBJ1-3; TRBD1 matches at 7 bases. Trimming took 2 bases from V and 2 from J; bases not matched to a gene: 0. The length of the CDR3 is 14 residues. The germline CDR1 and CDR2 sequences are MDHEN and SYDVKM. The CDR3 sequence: CASSLTGAGNTIYF. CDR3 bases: TGTGCCAGCAGTTTAACAGGGGCTGGAAACACCATATATTTT.